These 24 T cell receptor beta chains were all obtained from the same sample, sequenced in a study of T cell responses to AZD1222 COVID-19 vaccine. The method was immunoSEQ multiplex PCR; TCRdb's version includes in-frame clones alone and lacks a portion of them. The sample contains some 120,000 clones, roughly 86% of which appear only once. The material sequenced was peripheral blood, taken 28 days after the second AZD1222 dose. All receptors come from an adult who received the AZD1222 COVID-19 vaccine.

The chain combines TRBV29-1 with TRBJ1-2, with TRBD1 matching over 7 bases. Germline-derived CDR1 and CDR2 are SQVTM and ANQGSEA. The CDR3 runs 11 residues. The J segment lost 5 bases and the V segment lost 6 bases, leaving 3 bases of the junction unmatched. The CDR3 sequence is CSVDRVYGYTF. The DNA for the CDR3 is TGCAGCGTAGACAGGGTTTATGGCTACACCTTC.

V gene TRBV4-2 combines with J gene TRBJ1-1, with TRBD1 matching 9 bases. V shed 3 bases, J shed 3 bases, and the junction held 8 bases outside the gene matches. Germline CDR1 reads LGHNA; CDR2 reads YNFKEQ. The CDR3 totals 16 residues. CDR3 in amino acids: CASSHVTGGGDTEAFF. The CDR3 nucleotides are TGTGCCAGCAGCCACGTAACAGGGGGCGGAGACACTGAAGCTTTCTTT.

V gene TRBV29-1 combines with J gene TRBJ2-5; TRBD2 aligns across 9 bases. The germline V gene has CDR1 SQVTM and CDR2 ANQGSEA. Trimming at V came to 7 bases and at J to 1 base, leaving 10 bases not matched to a gene. The CDR3 has 15 residues. The CDR3 region has the DNA TGCAGCGGGCCTGGACTAGCGAAGTCCCAAGAGACCCAGTACTTC. Its protein product is CSGPGLAKSQETQYF.

Only one count was recorded for this clone. J is TRBJ1-1 and V is TRBV9; tentative D call: TRBD1 (6 bases). Germline V CDR1 and CDR2: SGDLS, YYNGEE. V lost 0 bases and J 5 bases, leaving 8 bases between the germline ends. This CDR3 region has 13 residues. CDR3 DNA sequence: TGTGCCAGCAGCGTAGGGGGGCTGACTGAAGCTTTCTTT. Protein product: CASSVGGLTEAFF.

This rearrangement joins TRBV28 to TRBJ1-5; D perhaps matches TRBD1 (5 bases). There are 14 residues in the CDR3. Trimming stripped 6 bases from V and 5 bases from J, with 14 bases between. Per germline, CDR1 MDHEN and CDR2 SYDVKM. The CDR3 is CASSRIAGYQPQHF. The CDR3 DNA follows: TGTGCCAGCAGCCGGATAGCAGGGTATCAGCCCCAGCATTTT.

The V and J genes are TRBV27 and TRBJ1-4; D remains ambiguous. The germline V gene encodes CDR1 MNHEY and CDR2 SMNVEV (reference sequence). Trimming removed 4 bases from V and 11 bases from J, with 23 bases in between. The CDR3 has 16 amino acids. The CDR3 DNA reads TGTGCCAGCAGTTACTGGAGTGGAAAAATGTTCGGGAAACTGTTTTTT. It codes for CASSYWSGKMFGKLFF. Full variable domain (missing parts from reference TRBV27 and TRBJ1-4): EAQVTQNPRYLITVTGKKLTVTCSQNMNHEYMSWYRQDPGLGLRQIYYSMNVEVTDKGDVPEGYKVSRKEKRNFPLILESPSPNQTSLYFCASSYWSGKMFGKLFFGSGTQLSVL.

V is TRBV3-1 (or the pseudogene TRBV3-2) and J is TRBJ1-2; tentative D call: TRBD1 (5 bases). CDR1 and CDR2 (germline): LGHDT, YNNKEL (reference sequence). Trimming removed 4 bases from V and 4 bases from J, with 16 bases in between. This CDR3 has 15 residues. As DNA, the CDR3 is TGTGCCAGCAGCCTCCAAGGTCACGACAGCTATGGCTACACCTTC. It translates to CASSLQGHDSYGYTF.

CDR3 nucleotides: TGTGCCAGCAGTTTAGTTCCCAGCACTGAAGCTTTCTTT. As protein: CASSLVPSTEAFF. V usage is TRBV12-3 or TRBV12-4 and J usage is TRBJ1-1, with D uncertain. V was trimmed by 1 base and J by 4 bases, leaving 7 bases between them. This CDR3 spans 13 amino acids.

The chain's CDR3 is CASSFTGYDEKLFF. For the CDR3, the DNA is TGCGCCAGCAGCTTCACGGGGTACGACGAAAAACTGTTTTTT. The rearrangement joins TRBV5-1 to TRBJ1-4, with D unclear. CDR3 length equals 14 residues. Germline values: CDR1 SGHRS, CDR2 YFSETQ. The V end lost 2 bases, the J end lost 8 bases, and 13 bases lay between the germline ends. Together with reference TRBV5-1 and TRBJ1-4, the CDR3 gives the full variable domain: KAGVTQTPRYLIKTRGQQVTLSCSPISGHRSVSWYQQTPGQGLQFLFEYFSETQRNKGNFPGRFSGRQFSNSRSEMNVSTLELGDSALYLCASSFTGYDEKLFFGSGTQLSVL.

The chain couples TRBV28 to TRBJ1-2; no clear D. V shed 5 bases and J shed 4 bases, with 5 bases lying between them. This CDR3 is built from 11 residues. Germline CDR1 MDHEN, CDR2 SYDVKM. CDR3 nucleotides: TGTGCCAGCAGTCCAGGCTATGGCTACACCTTC. This sequence encodes CASSPGYGYTF.

V is TRBV11-2 and J is TRBJ1-1; D may be TRBD1 (5 bases). V shed 2 bases and J shed 5 bases, with 9 bases lying between them. Germline CDR1 is SGHAT and CDR2 is FQNNGV. The CDR3 has 13 residues. The CDR3 is CASSLYQGTEAFF. As DNA, the CDR3 is TGTGCCAGCAGCTTATATCAGGGAACTGAAGCTTTCTTT.

The V and J genes are TRBV5-1 and TRBJ2-5, with TRBD1 identical over 7 bases. This CDR3 has 14 residues. Losses at the gene ends were 4 bases for V and 3 bases for J; bases not matched to a gene: 6. The germline V gene has CDR1 SGHRS and CDR2 YFSETQ. In DNA form, the CDR3 reads TGCGCCAGCAGCGACCCTACAGGGGAAGAGACCCAGTACTTC. Its translation: CASSDPTGEETQYF.

CDR3 coding DNA: TGTGCCAGTAGTATGTACGGAGACTACGAGCAGTACTTC. It yields the protein CASSMYGDYEQYF. V is TRBV19 and J is TRBJ2-7; D unresolved. From germline, CDR1 is LNHDA and CDR2 SQIVND (reference sequence). Trimming took off 3 bases at V and 3 bases at J, with 9 bases between the two ends. The CDR3 has 13 amino acids. Full variable domain (outside the CDR3, taken from reference TRBV19 and TRBJ2-7): DGGITQSPKYLFRKEGQNVTLSCEQNLNHDAMYWYRQDPGQGLRLIYYSQIVNDFQKGDIAEGYSVSREKKESFPLTVTSAQKNPTAFYLCASSMYGDYEQYFGPGTRLTVT.

The chain carries TRBV24-1 and TRBJ2-1; the match to TRBD2 covers 9 bases. This CDR3 has 16 amino acids. V gave up 4 bases and J gave up 5 bases; unmatched junction bases: 8. The germline V gene encodes CDR1 KGHDR and CDR2 SFDVKD. The CDR3 nucleotides are TGTGCCACCAGTGAAACTAGCGGGCTCGCTAACAATGAGCAGTTCTTC. Its translation is CATSETSGLANNEQFF.

The chain links TRBV7-2 to TRBJ2-5, with 7 bases fitting TRBD1. V was clipped by 2 bases and J by 3 bases; unmatched bases: 3. CDR3 length equals 14 residues. Germline loops: CDR1 SGHTA, CDR2 FQGNSA. CDR3 bases: TGTGCCAGCAGCTTATTCCAGGGGGAAGAGACCCAGTACTTC. Translating it yields CASSLFQGEETQYF.

The count of this clone is one. The chain carries TRBV19 and TRBJ1-5, with 8 positions matching TRBD1. The germline gives CDR1 LNHDA, CDR2 SQIVND (reference sequence). CDR3 length: 15 amino acids. V shed 3 bases and J 6 bases; nucleotides not matched to a gene: 7. The CDR3 DNA reads as TGTGCCAGTAGTATGATGGACAGGGTGGGTCAGCCCCAGCATTTT. Protein product: CASSMMDRVGQPQHF.

The chain carries TRBV5-1 and TRBJ2-2; 9 bases map to TRBD1. This CDR3 spans 17 amino acids. Trimming cost V 2 bases and J 4 bases; bases outside gene matches: 9. Per germline, CDR1 SGHRS and CDR2 YFSETQ. In DNA form, the CDR3 reads TGCGCCAGCAGCTTTGGCAGGACAGGGGTGGCCACCGGGGAGCTGTTTTTT. This translates into CASSFGRTGVATGELFF.

The chain has TRBV3-1 (or the pseudogene TRBV3-2) and TRBJ1-2, with D maybe TRBD1 (5 bases). The CDR3 spans 14 residues. Germline CDR1 is LGHDT and CDR2 is YNNKEL (reference sequence). V was shortened by 0 bases and J by 4 bases, with 9 bases between the two germline ends. CDR3 sequence: CASSQEGEVYGYTF. The DNA for the CDR3 is TGTGCCAGCAGCCAAGAGGGGGAGGTCTATGGCTACACCTTC.

The chain uses TRBV7-9 and TRBJ2-5; TRBD1 might be the D (7 bases). V lost 7 bases and J 5 bases, leaving 17 bases between the germline ends. The CDR3 is 14 amino acids. The germline gives CDR1 SEHNR, CDR2 FQNEAQ (reference sequence). Here the CDR3 DNA reads TGTGCCAGCACTCTAGGGCCAGGGGGGGAGACCCAGTACTTC. Its translation: CASTLGPGGETQYF.

CDR3 residues: CASSLWGGAGSYEQYF. CDR3 in DNA: TGTGCCAGCAGTTTATGGGGGGGGGCTGGCTCCTACGAGCAGTACTTC. V is TRBV28 and J is TRBJ2-7, with D tentatively TRBD2 (7 bases). Looked up from germline, CDR1 is MDHEN and CDR2 is SYDVKM. The CDR3 runs 16 residues. Trimming took 0 bases from V and 0 from J, leaving 12 bases between them.

The chain recombines TRBV5-1 with TRBJ1-1; D remains ambiguous. The V gene's germline CDR1 is SGHRS and CDR2 YFSETQ. The V end was cut by 4 bases, the J end by 5 bases, with 18 bases between. The CDR3 sequence is 15 residues long. The CDR3 sequence: CASSPEGPGQTEAFF. The DNA for the CDR3 is TGCGCCAGCAGCCCAGAGGGCCCCGGGCAGACTGAAGCTTTCTTT.

This clone showed up just once. The genes are TRBV4-1 and TRBJ2-7; 9 nucleotides align to TRBD1. Germline V gene data show CDR1 as MGHRA and CDR2 as YSYEKL. V shed 4 bases, J shed 5 bases, and the junction held 6 bases outside the gene matches. CDR3 size: 14 residues. CDR3 protein: CASSPGTGQDEQYF. The CDR3 DNA sequence: TGCGCCAGCAGCCCGGGGACAGGGCAGGACGAGCAGTACTTC.

The rearrangement uses TRBV9 and TRBJ1-2, with TRBD1 identical over 7 bases. Germline V gives CDR1 SGDLS, CDR2 YYNGEE. Germline trimming cut 3 bases from V and 6 bases from J; bases unmatched to any gene: 17. The length of the CDR3 is 17 residues. The CDR3 nucleotides read TGTGCCAGCAGCGCCCAAACAGGGGTAATAGAAGAGGATGGCTACACCTTC. This gives the protein CASSAQTGVIEEDGYTF.

The rearrangement joins TRBV15 to TRBJ2-3, with D hard to call. Trimming shortened V by 0 bases and J by 0 bases, and 7 bases separated the two germline ends. This CDR3 spans 15 amino acids. The germline V gene has CDR1 LNHNV and CDR2 YYDKDF (reference sequence). CDR3 sequence reads: CATSRDPTSTDTQYF. The CDR3 DNA is TGTGCCACCAGCAGAGATCCCACTAGCACAGATACGCAGTATTTT.